The rows below give T cell receptor beta chains drawn from one sample of a study of cytomegalovirus exposure and HLA in healthy donors. Sequencing used immunoSEQ multiplex PCR; TCRdb keeps in-frame clones, though not all of them. The sample has about 140,000 clones, more than 75% seen once. Specimen: PBMCs. The source of these receptors is a female donor in good health and CMV-seronegative. CDR3s include the opening cysteine and the closing phenylalanine or tryptophan. The order of the fields is V gene, clone size, J gene, D gene, CDR3 DNA, CDR3 protein. D genes are given only for firm matches. Clone size is given for some rows only: seen once, a few or many times, or a class if the clone is expanded.

TRBV5-1	once	TRBJ2-1	TRBD2	TGCGCCAGCAGCTTGCGGCTAGCGGGCAGGGATGAGCAGTTCTTC	CASSLRLAGRDEQFF
TRBV5-1	NA	TRBJ2-1	TRBD2	TGCGCCAGCAGCTTGGTAGGGGCGGGAGTCCGGAATGAGCAGTTCTTC	CASSLVGAGVRNEQFF
TRBV7-8	NA	TRBJ1-1	NA	TGTGCCAGCAGCCCCCAGGAGCTCGACAGCACTGAAGCTTTCTTT	CASSPQELDSTEAFF
TRBV6-5	once	TRBJ1-2	NA	TGTGCCAGCAGCGGGACTGTCTCCTATGGCTACACCTTC	CASSGTVSYGYTF
TRBV6-1	NA	TRBJ1-1	NA	TGTGCCAGCAGTGAAGAGCCTCTACCGAACACTGAAGCTTTCTTT	CASSEEPLPNTEAFF
TRBV4-1	few	TRBJ1-1	NA	TGCGCCAGCAGCTCGACGGAACAGGTTGCGGCTTTCTTT	CASSSTEQVAAFF
TRBV18	NA	TRBJ2-1	NA	TGTGCCAGCTCACCGCTCTCGGATGAGCAGTTCTTC	CASSPLSDEQFF
TRBV19	once	TRBJ2-3	TRBD1	TGTGCCAGTAGTATCCGGGGACAGGTTAGCACAGATACGCAGTATTTT	CASSIRGQVSTDTQYF
TRBV29-1	NA	TRBJ1-2	NA	TGCAGCGTTGAAGATTCGCAGTACGATGGCTACACCTTC	CSVEDSQYDGYTF
TRBV5-8	NA	TRBJ2-7	TRBD1	TGTGCCAGCAGTACGGGCACGGGACAGGCCTACGAGCAGTACTTC	CASSTGTGQAYEQYF
TRBV7-9	NA	TRBJ1-5	NA	TGTGCCAGCAGCCTTGCGGATCAGCCCCAGCATTTT	CASSLADQPQHF
TRBV6-6	NA	TRBJ1-2	TRBD1	TGTGCCAGCAGTCCCCTGACAGGGGGGGGAGGCTACACCTTC	CASSPLTGGGGYTF
TRBV7-6	NA	TRBJ2-7	TRBD1	TGTGCCAGCAGCCCAAGGACAGGTCTGGCCTACGAGCAGTACTTC	CASSPRTGLAYEQYF
TRBV4-2	NA	TRBJ2-3	TRBD2	TGTGCCAGCAGCCAACGGAGGGGAGCGGGAATCACAGATACGCAGTATTTT	CASSQRRGAGITDTQYF
TRBV9	once	TRBJ2-7	NA	TGTGCCAGCAGCCCGCCGAGCTACGAGCAGTACTTC	CASSPPSYEQYF
TRBV28	NA	TRBJ1-2	TRBD1	TGTGCCAGCAGGCCTACAGGGGAACCCAACTATGGCTACACCTTC	CASRPTGEPNYGYTF
TRBV6-5	NA	TRBJ2-5	TRBD2	TGTGCCAGCAGTTACTCGGGGGGGAGGTTGCAAGAGACCCAGTACTTC	CASSYSGGRLQETQYF
TRBV19	NA	TRBJ2-7	TRBD1	TGTGCCAGTAGTATAGTCAGCGACAGGGGCTACGAGCAGTACTTC	CASSIVSDRGYEQYF
TRBV7-9	NA	TRBJ1-2	NA	TGTTCCAGCAGCTTAGGGGAGAGGGTGTGGTATGGCTACACCTTC	CSSSLGERVWYGYTF
TRBV4-1	NA	TRBJ2-1	NA	TGCGCCAGCAGCCAAGAGAGACTTACTGGCAATGAGCAGTTCTTC	CASSQERLTGNEQFF
TRBV5-4	NA	TRBJ1-2	NA	TGTGCCAGCAGCTTTCCTGGCGGCAGCCGCGATGGCTACACCTTC	CASSFPGGSRDGYTF
TRBV27	once	TRBJ1-1	TRBD1	TGTGCCAGCAGTTTCCGGACAGGGGACACTGAAGCTTTCTTT	CASSFRTGDTEAFF
TRBV11-3	NA	TRBJ2-5	TRBD1	TGTGCCAGCAGCCCGGGACAGCAAGAGACCCAGTACTTC	CASSPGQQETQYF
TRBV9	NA	TRBJ2-5	NA	TGTGCCAGCAGCTCCCTATACCAAGAGACCCAGTACTTC	CASSSLYQETQYF
TRBV5-1	NA	TRBJ2-4	TRBD1	TGCGCCAGCAGCGAAGGGCCGGGACAGGACATTCAGTACTTC	CASSEGPGQDIQYF
TRBV6-5	NA	TRBJ2-1	NA	TGTGCCAGCAGTCAGACTGGGGGCCGCGGTGAGCAGTTCTTC	CASSQTGGRGEQFF
TRBV5-1	NA	TRBJ2-7	TRBD1	TGCGCCAGCAGGGGACAGGACTACGAGCAGTACTTC	CASRGQDYEQYF
TRBV7-9	once	TRBJ2-7	NA	TGTTCCAGCAGCGAGGGGGCCTACGAGCAGTACTTC	CSSSEGAYEQYF
TRBV7-9	few	TRBJ1-2	TRBD1	TGTGCCAGCAGCTTAGAAGGGACAGGGGGCGACTATGGCTACACCTTC	CASSLEGTGGDYGYTF
TRBV27	NA	TRBJ2-1	NA	TGTGCCAGCGGAACGGGGGTTTCCTACAATGAGCAGTTCTTC	CASGTGVSYNEQFF
TRBV28	NA	TRBJ1-4	TRBD1	TGTGCCAGCAGTTTAACAGGGGCTGAAAAACTGTTTTTT	CASSLTGAEKLFF
TRBV9	NA	TRBJ1-6	NA	TGCGCCAGCAGCGTGAAAGTCAGTAATTCACCCCTCCACTTT	CASSVKVSNSPLHF
TRBV30	NA	TRBJ1-2	NA	TGTGCCTGGAGCTCAGGGTCTAACTATGGCTACACCTTC	CAWSSGSNYGYTF
TRBV7-8	NA	TRBJ2-7	NA	TGTGCCAGCAGCCACAAGATACAGGGTTACGAGCAGTACTTC	CASSHKIQGYEQYF
TRBV10-3	NA	TRBJ1-1	NA	TGTGCCATCAGAGGGGGGGGCACTGAAGCTTTCTTT	CAIRGGGTEAFF
TRBV5-8	NA	TRBJ2-6	NA	TGTGCCAGCAGCTTGTGGCTAGGAATTGCTGGGGCCAACGTCCTGACTTTC	CASSLWLGIAGANVLTF
TRBV7-9	few	TRBJ2-7	NA	TGTGCCAGCAGCGCGGCCATGAGCTCCTACGAGCAGTACTTC	CASSAAMSSYEQYF
TRBV6-1	once	TRBJ2-1	TRBD2	TGTGCCAGCCACGAGGTAGCGGGACAGTTCTTC	CASHEVAGQFF
TRBV5-1	NA	TRBJ2-7	TRBD2	TGCGCCAGCAGCTCAGGACTAGCGGGAGGGAAGACCTCCTACGAGCAGTACTTC	CASSSGLAGGKTSYEQYF
TRBV7-9	NA	TRBJ1-2	NA	TGTGCCAGCAGCTCGGCGCAGGGGATGGCCTATGGCTACACCTTC	CASSSAQGMAYGYTF
TRBV13	NA	TRBJ1-6	TRBD1	TGTGCCAGCAGCTCGACAGGGAGCTCCTATAATTCACCCCTCCACTTT	CASSSTGSSYNSPLHF
TRBV2	NA	TRBJ1-2	NA	TGTGCCAGCAGGACGGGGAATGGCTACACCTTC	CASRTGNGYTF
TRBV30	NA	TRBJ1-4	TRBD1	TGTGCCTGGGGACTCAGGGGGCGCGTAAGTGAAAAACTGTTTTTT	CAWGLRGRVSEKLFF
TRBV5-1	NA	TRBJ2-2	TRBD1	TGCGCCAGCAGCTTGGAGGGGGCCGCCGGGGAGCTGTTTTTT	CASSLEGAAGELFF
TRBV28	NA	TRBJ1-2	TRBD1	TGTGCCAGCAGTTCGAGAAGGACAGGGAGAAGTGGCTACCCCTTC	CASSSRRTGRSGYPF
TRBV6-1	NA	TRBJ2-5	NA	TGTGCCAGCAGTGAGAACACCATTCAAGAGACCCAGTACTTC	CASSENTIQETQYF
TRBV30	NA	TRBJ2-1	NA	TGTGCCTGGAGTGTTTGGACGGGAGCGACCTACAATGAGCAGTTCTTC	CAWSVWTGATYNEQFF
TRBV4-1	many	TRBJ1-3	TRBD1	TGCGCCAGCAGCCAAGAGTTAGGGACAGGGAACGGAAACACCATATATTTT	CASSQELGTGNGNTIYF
TRBV5-4	NA	TRBJ2-5	TRBD2	TGTGCCAGCAGCCGGGAGGGGTTTCAAGAGACCCAGTACTTC	CASSREGFQETQYF
TRBV7-8	NA	TRBJ1-5	NA	TGTGCCAGCAGCTTAGGCATGCGGCAGCCCCAGCATTTT	CASSLGMRQPQHF
TRBV7-8	NA	TRBJ1-5	TRBD1	TGTGCCAGCAGCTTAGAGGGACAGGGGGTTTGGCAGCCCCAGCATTTT	CASSLEGQGVWQPQHF
TRBV6-1	NA	TRBJ2-1	NA	TGTGCCAGCAGTCGGGGGTCGGGAAACTACAATGAGCAGTTCTTC	CASSRGSGNYNEQFF
TRBV6-6	NA	TRBJ1-4	TRBD1	TGTGCCAGCAGTACCCGACAGGGGGAGAGTGAAAAACTGTTTTTT	CASSTRQGESEKLFF
TRBV7-2	NA	TRBJ1-1	NA	TGTGCCAGCAGCTTCTCGACAGGAGGCACTGAAGCTTTCTTT	CASSFSTGGTEAFF